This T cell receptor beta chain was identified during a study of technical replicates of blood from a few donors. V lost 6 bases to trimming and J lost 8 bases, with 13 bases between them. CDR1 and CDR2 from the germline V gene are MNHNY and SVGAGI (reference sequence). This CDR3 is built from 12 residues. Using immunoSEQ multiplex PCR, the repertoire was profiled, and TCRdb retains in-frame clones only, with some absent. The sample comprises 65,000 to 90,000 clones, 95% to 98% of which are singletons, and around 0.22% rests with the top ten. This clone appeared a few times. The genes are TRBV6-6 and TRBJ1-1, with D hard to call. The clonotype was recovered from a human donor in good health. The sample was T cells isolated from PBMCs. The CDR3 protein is CASSYSGSEAFF. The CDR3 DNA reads TGTGCCAGCAGCTACAGCGGTTCGGAAGCTTTCTTT.